This TCR beta chain was obtained from a study of blood T cell repertoires in COVID-19. The germline V gene encodes CDR1 LNHDA and CDR2 SQIVND (reference sequence). This CDR3 region has 14 residues. The V and J ends lost 6 bases and 8 bases, in that order; junction bases with no gene match: 11. Only in-frame clones appear in the TCRdb table, and some are missing; sequencing was by immunoSEQ multiplex PCR. The sample lists 130,000 to 150,000 clones, roughly 89% occurring once. The chain recombines TRBV19 with TRBJ1-1; 8 bases line up with TRBD1. The sample consisted of peripheral blood. This TCR came from a woman in her 40s with acute or convalescent COVID-19. The CDR3 sequence is CASSADRAVWEAFF. Here the CDR3 DNA reads TGTGCCAGTAGCGCGGACAGGGCGGTGTGGGAAGCTTTCTTT.